This is a list of T cell receptor beta chains from one sample in a study of blood T cell repertoires in COVID-19. Repertoires were generated with immunoSEQ multiplex PCR, while TCRdb's copy carries only in-frame clones and drops some. Of 250,000 to 400,000 clones in the sample, 87% are singletons; the top ten hold about 5.2%. Material: PBMCs or T cells enriched from blood (not recorded which). Receptor source: a woman aged 25 to 39 who had recovered from COVID-19. CDR3s include the opening cysteine and the closing phenylalanine or tryptophan. The D gene is left open where the match is weak. Clone size is stated in some rows and not others, as once, few, many or a class when expanded.

J gene | V gene | clone size | D gene | CDR3 protein | CDR3 DNA
TRBJ2-5 | TRBV12-5 | NA | NA | CASSWGRSKETQYF | TGTGCTAGTTCGTGGGGCCGATCGAAGGAGACCCAGTACTTC
TRBJ2-3 | TRBV27 | NA | TRBD1 | CASSKARGPGVDTQYF | TGTGCCAGCAGTAAAGCCAGGGGGCCCGGGGTAGATACGCAGTATTTT
TRBJ2-2 | TRBV7-3 | NA | NA | CASSLGGRGELFF | TGTGCCAGCAGCTTAGGGGGCCGCGGGGAGCTGTTTTTT
TRBJ1-2 | TRBV9 | NA | NA | CASNREGRDYGYTF | TGTGCCAGCAACAGGGAAGGGAGGGACTATGGCTACACCTTC
TRBJ2-2 | TRBV4-1 | NA | NA | CASSLRGAGTGELFF | TGCGCCAGCAGCCTCCGGGGGGCCGGAACCGGGGAGCTGTTTTTT
TRBJ2-7 | TRBV4-2 | NA | TRBD1 | CASSRRIDRGSDSYEQYF | TGTGCCAGCAGTAGGAGAATCGACAGGGGTTCGGATTCCTACGAGCAGTACTTC
TRBJ1-1 | TRBV10-1 | once | NA | CASSITRGLNTEAFF | TGCGCCAGCAGCATCACTCGGGGTTTGAACACTGAAGCTTTCTTT
TRBJ2-3 | TRBV5-1 | NA | NA | CASSLWDTEDTQYF | TGCGCCAGCAGCTTGTGGGACACTGAAGATACGCAGTATTTT
TRBJ1-3 | TRBV5-1 | NA | NA | CASSLRGQGLISGNTIYF | TGCGCCAGCAGCTTGAGAGGGCAGGGGCTTATCTCTGGAAACACCATATATTTT
TRBJ2-1 | TRBV2 | once | TRBD2 | CASSPLGGKDEQFF | TGTGCCAGCAGCCCCTTGGGGGGGAAGGATGAGCAGTTCTTC
TRBJ1-1 | TRBV2 | NA | NA | CASMGGGAFF | TGTGCCAGCATGGGGGGTGGAGCTTTCTTT
TRBJ2-7 | TRBV2 | NA | NA | CASMGQGYSYEQYF | TGTGCCAGCATGGGGCAGGGTTACTCCTACGAGCAGTACTTC
TRBJ1-5 | TRBV7-8 | NA | NA | CASSLGGDQPQHF | TGTGCCAGCAGCTTAGGGGGGGATCAGCCCCAGCATTTT
TRBJ1-2 | TRBV19 | NA | TRBD1 | CASGSRQGADGYTF | TGTGCCAGTGGCTCGAGACAGGGGGCGGATGGCTACACCTTC
TRBJ2-2 | TRBV24-1 | NA | TRBD1 | CATSELPGQGATGELFF | TGTGCCACCAGTGAACTTCCGGGACAGGGTGCAACCGGGGAGCTGTTTTTT
TRBJ1-1 | TRBV10-3 | NA | NA | CAIRGSGVNTEAFF | TGTGCCATCAGAGGGAGTGGGGTGAACACTGAAGCTTTCTTT
TRBJ1-1 | TRBV7-8 | NA | NA | CASSEPRIAGSNTEAFF | TGTGCCAGCAGCGAGCCAAGAATAGCGGGGTCGAACACTGAAGCTTTCTTT
TRBJ2-6 | TRBV28 | NA | TRBD1 | CASSYPDRVVRGANVLTF | TGTGCCAGCAGTTACCCAGACAGGGTCGTGCGAGGGGCCAACGTCCTGACTTTC
TRBJ2-5 | TRBV5-6 | NA | NA | CASSLKTGTDSGETQYF | TGTGCCAGCAGCCTCAAAACGGGAACGGACAGTGGGGAGACCCAGTACTTC
TRBJ2-5 | TRBV6-2/TRBV6-3 | many | NA | CASSPGVMKGLSGETQYF | TGTGCCAGCAGTCCCGGGGTGATGAAGGGCCTATCGGGGGAGACCCAGTACTTC
TRBJ2-1 | TRBV19 | once | NA | CASSIGQNNEQFF | TGTGCCAGTAGTATAGGGCAGAACAATGAGCAGTTCTTC
TRBJ1-2 | TRBV5-5 | NA | TRBD1 | CASSFWTGSGGYTF | TGTGCCAGCAGCTTTTGGACAGGTTCGGGGGGCTACACCTTC
TRBJ1-3 | TRBV10-3 | NA | NA | CAISEQQGTFSGNTIYF | TGTGCCATCAGTGAGCAACAGGGAACCTTCTCTGGAAACACCATATATTTT
TRBJ1-3 | TRBV3-1/TRBV3-2 | NA | TRBD1 | CASSLGTASGNTIYF | TGTGCCAGCAGCCTCGGGACAGCTTCTGGAAACACCATATATTTT
TRBJ1-5 | TRBV27 | NA | NA | CASSFRGSNQPQHF | TGTGCCAGCAGTTTCCGGGGAAGCAATCAGCCCCAGCATTTT
TRBJ2-7 | TRBV6-5 | NA | NA | CASSSTYEQYF | TGTGCCAGCAGTTCCACCTACGAGCAGTACTTC
TRBJ2-3 | TRBV9 | NA | NA | CASSVTTTGRGDTQYF | TGTGCCAGCAGCGTAACAACCACAGGGAGAGGAGATACGCAGTATTTT
TRBJ2-1 | TRBV4-3 | NA | TRBD2 | CASSQDLAGGLDGCEQFF | TGCGCCAGCAGCCAAGATTTGGCGGGGGGCCTGGATGGTTGCGAGCAGTTCTTC
TRBJ2-3 | TRBV28 | NA | NA | CASSSGVRLSTDTQYF | TGTGCCAGCAGTTCCGGGGTTAGGCTGAGCACAGATACGCAGTATTTT
TRBJ1-6 | TRBV7-2 | NA | NA | CASSTQTGGNSPLHF | TGTGCCAGCAGCACACAAACCGGGGGGAATTCACCCCTCCACTTT
TRBJ2-5 | TRBV13 | NA | NA | CASSLVGHQETQYF | TGTGCCAGCAGCTTAGTGGGCCACCAAGAGACCCAGTACTTC
TRBJ1-2 | TRBV9 | NA | NA | CASSVRVSYGYTF | TGTGCCAGCAGCGTAAGAGTTTCCTATGGCTACACCTTC
TRBJ2-4 | TRBV6-5 | NA | NA | CASSQGGFGKNIQYF | TGTGCCAGCAGCCAAGGGGGATTCGGTAAAAACATTCAGTACTTC
TRBJ1-6 | TRBV14 | NA | TRBD1 | CASSQDSDWTGRVPLHF | TGTGCCAGCAGCCAAGATTCTGACTGGACAGGGCGGGTTCCCCTCCACTTT
TRBJ2-1 | TRBV6-2/TRBV6-3 | NA | NA | CASSYSASEQFF | TGTGCCAGCAGTTACTCGGCTAGTGAGCAGTTCTTC
TRBJ2-2 | TRBV21-1 | NA | NA | CASSRWAGQGSFRNTGELFF | TGTGCCAGCAGCCGGTGGGCGGGACAGGGGAGCTTCCGGAACACCGGGGAGCTGTTTTTT
TRBJ2-7 | TRBV3-1/TRBV3-2 | NA | NA | CASSQGGRDYEQYF | TGTGCCAGCAGCCAAGGGGGCAGGGACTACGAGCAGTACTTC
TRBJ1-4 | TRBV19 | NA | NA | CASWGQTNEKLFF | TGTGCCAGCTGGGGGCAGACAAATGAAAAACTGTTTTTT
TRBJ2-5 | TRBV5-4 | NA | NA | CASRFRNRDETQYF | TGTGCCAGCAGATTCCGGAACAGGGACGAGACCCAGTACTTC
TRBJ2-1 | TRBV12-3/TRBV12-4 | NA | NA | CASSTMRSNEQFF | TGTGCCAGCAGCACTATGAGGTCCAATGAGCAGTTCTTC